This entry lists 14 T cell receptor beta chains sequenced from one sample in a study of PD-1 blockade in classical Hodgkin lymphoma. Libraries were prepared by immunoSEQ multiplex PCR; TCRdb keeps only in-frame clonotypes and omits some of them. The profile covers some 50,000 clones, with about 76% appearing a single time and more than 10% taken by the ten largest. Noted time point: cycle 4 day 1 (C4D1), after less than 7 weeks of nivolumab. Each patient's relapse followed autologous stem cell transplantation, and brentuximab vedotin exposure varied. The sequences come from peripheral blood mononuclear cells (PBMCs), collected before the fourth cycle of nivolumab. Every receptor here comes from a human donor with classical Hodgkin lymphoma.

The rearrangement links TRBV7-2 to TRBJ2-3; D remains ambiguous. Germline CDR1 reads SGHTA; CDR2 reads FQGNSA. The CDR3 contains 13 residues. V was trimmed by 5 bases and J by 4 bases, leaving 10 bases between them. The CDR3 DNA is TGTGCCAGCAGCCCCGGCCCTGCAGATACGCAGTATTTT. Translated, it gives CASSPGPADTQYF.

This chain links TRBV28 with TRBJ2-1; D is unclear. V was shortened by 3 bases and J by 0 bases, with 12 bases between the two germline ends. This CDR3 comprises 16 residues. Germline V CDR1 and CDR2: MDHEN, SYDVKM. DNA for the CDR3: TGTGCCAGCAGTTTCGGACCCACCACCTCCTACAATGAGCAGTTCTTC. It specifies CASSFGPTTSYNEQFF.

The DNA for the CDR3 is TGTGCCTGGAGAGGACTAGCGGGAGGAAAGAACACCGGGGAGCTGTTTTTT. Translation: CAWRGLAGGKNTGELFF. V gene TRBV30 combines with J gene TRBJ2-2, with 14 bases fitting TRBD2. CDR1 and CDR2 from the germline V gene are GTSNPN and SVGIG (reference sequence). V lost 3 bases and J lost 1; bases outside the gene matches: 4. The length of the CDR3 is 17 residues. Supplemented by reference TRBV30 and TRBJ2-2, the full variable domain reads SQTIHQWPATLVQPVGSPLSLECTVEGTSNPNLYWYRQAAGRGLQLLFYSVGIGQISSEVPQNLSASRPQDRQFILSSKKLLLSDSGFYLCAWRGLAGGKNTGELFFGEGSRLTVL.

This chain links TRBV5-1 with TRBJ1-1; 10 nucleotides agree with TRBD1. CDR3 length: 12 residues. The trim removed 4 bases at V and 11 bases at J, leaving 5 bases unmatched. Germline V CDR1 and CDR2: SGHRS, YFSETQ. The CDR3, as DNA: TGCGCCAGCAGCCAGGACAGGGGGGAGGCTTTCTTT. Translating it yields CASSQDRGEAFF.

The sample holds a few counts of this clone. The rearrangement links TRBV18 to TRBJ2-5; D possibly corresponds to TRBD2 (6 bases). This CDR3 contains 14 residues. Germline CDR1 reads KGHSH; CDR2 reads LQKENI. Trimming shortened V by 3 bases and J by 4 bases, and 12 bases separated the two germline ends. The CDR3 DNA is TGTGCCAGCTCACCTAGCGGCTGGGGAGAGACCCAGTACTTC. Protein: CASSPSGWGETQYF.

This clone came up a few times. A read error may account for a junction end that differs from germline. The genes are TRBV2 and TRBJ2-2; 7 bases line up with TRBD1. The CDR3 runs 16 residues. The V gene's germline CDR1 is SNHLY and CDR2 FYNNEI. The CDR3 loop reads CASIPHSTGSDRGAVF. The CDR3 coding sequence is TGTGCCAGCATCCCCCACTCGACAGGGAGCGACCGGGGAGCTGTTTTT.

Of note for this clone: The sample carries other DNA sequences with the same CDR3. The chain couples TRBV7-2 to TRBJ2-5, with TRBD2 identical over 8 bases. The ends lost 3 bases at V and 7 bases at J; junction bases unmatched: 10. Germline V gene sequence: CDR1 SGHTA, CDR2 FQGNSA. This CDR3 comprises 15 residues. CDR3 nucleotides: TGTGCCAGCAGCTTTGGGCTAGCGGGTGTGGGGACCCAGTACTTC. Protein: CASSFGLAGVGTQYF.

On this clone: Other DNA sequences in this sample translate to the same CDR3. This chain connects TRBV11-2 to TRBJ2-7; D is undetermined. Germline V lookup: CDR1 SGHAT, CDR2 FQNNGV. V was cut by 4 bases and J by 3 bases, with 4 bases left in between. The CDR3 length is 11 residues. CDR3 sequence reads: CASSSDYEQYF. The CDR3 DNA is TGTGCCAGCAGCTCGGACTACGAGCAGTACTTC.

V gene TRBV7-9 combines with J gene TRBJ2-4; D gene unclear. Germline CDR1 SEHNR, CDR2 FQNEAQ (reference sequence). V lost 3 bases and J lost 4, with 4 bases in between. The length of the CDR3 is 12 residues. The CDR3 region has the DNA TGTGCCAGCAGCTTCGCGAAAAACATTCAGTACTTC. Residues: CASSFAKNIQYF.

This clone was found once. The DNA for the CDR3 is TGCAGCGTTGAAGCTCCTAGCGACTATGAGCAGTTCTTC. Residues: CSVEAPSDYEQFF. The V gene is TRBV29-1, the J gene TRBJ2-1; tentatively, D is TRBD2 (6 bases). The V end was cut by 1 base, the J end by 8 bases, with 12 bases between. The CDR3 contains 13 residues. Germline lookup yields CDR1 SQVTM and CDR2 ANQGSEA.

The gene calls are TRBV28 and TRBJ1-2; TRBD1 agrees at 12 bases. Germline loops: CDR1 MDHEN, CDR2 SYDVKM. V was pared by 5 bases and J by 7 bases, with 11 bases of the junction left unmatched. This CDR3 is 16 amino acids long. The CDR3 DNA sequence: TGTGCCAGCAGTCTACCGGGACAGGGGGCAGGACGTGGCTACACCTTC. Encoded protein: CASSLPGQGAGRGYTF.

This clone was seen just once. The chain has TRBV9 and TRBJ1-2, with a tentative D call TRBD1 (6 bases). The CDR3 is made up of 16 amino acids. Germline CDR1 reads SGDLS; CDR2 reads YYNGEE. V was shortened by 3 bases and J by 4 bases, with 19 bases between the two germline ends. Here the CDR3 reads CASSAQMDSLLYGYTF. The CDR3 nucleotides read TGTGCCAGCAGCGCCCAAATGGACAGTCTCCTCTATGGCTACACCTTC.

The chain carries TRBV12-5 and TRBJ1-5, with D uncertain. CDR1 is LGHNT and CDR2 is FRNRAP in the germline V gene. Trimming took 1 base from V and 0 from J, leaving 7 bases between them. This CDR3 region has 15 residues. CDR3 bases: TGTGCTAGTGGTTTGGGGCAGTATAGCAATCAGCCCCAGCATTTT. Translating it yields CASGLGQYSNQPQHF.

The gene calls are TRBV6-1 and TRBJ2-1; 13 bases are shared with TRBD2. Per germline, CDR1 MNHNS and CDR2 SASEGT. The CDR3 contains 15 residues. The V segment lost 5 bases and the J segment 9 bases; nucleotides outside the gene matches: 7. The CDR3 reads CASSKGLAGAGEQFF. The CDR3 nucleotides read TGTGCCAGCAGTAAAGGACTAGCGGGAGCTGGTGAGCAGTTCTTC.